This TCR beta chain came from a study of T cell changes during pregnancy in multiple sclerosis. The protocol was immunoSEQ multiplex PCR, while the TCRdb copy is restricted to in-frame clones and leaves out a portion. In the table there are tens of thousands of clones, roughly 91% of which are singletons. The sample consisted of CD8+ T cells from peripheral blood mononuclear cells, taken after pregnancy. The sequence derives from a female donor in good health, enrolled as a control in a pregnancy study.

The CDR3 DNA sequence: TGTGCCAGCAGTCTGGGCCGGAGCACAGATACGCAGTATTTT. Translation gives CASSLGRSTDTQYF. This rearrangement joins TRBV6-6 to TRBJ2-3; D not certain. This CDR3 is built from 14 residues. CDR1 and CDR2 (germline): MNHNY, SVGAGI (reference sequence). The V end lost 5 bases, the J end lost 0 bases, and 9 bases lay between the germline ends.